The 21 T cell receptor beta chains listed next were all sequenced from one sample in a study of T cell responses to AZD1222 COVID-19 vaccine. The repertoire was sequenced with immunoSEQ multiplex PCR; TCRdb's copy has only in-frame clones and lacks some. Among some 74,000 clones listed, under 90% were seen once. This sample comprised peripheral blood, obtained 28 days after the second AZD1222 dose. The receptors stem from an adult who received the AZD1222 COVID-19 vaccine.

CDR3 protein: CASSHTQGILYEQYF. CDR3 nucleotide sequence: TGTGCCAGCAGTCACACACAGGGTATCCTCTACGAGCAGTACTTC. The V call is TRBV7-2, the J call TRBJ2-7, with D perhaps matching TRBD1 (6 bases). This CDR3 is 15 amino acids long. Deletions cut 6 bases from V and 3 bases from J, with 18 bases between. The V gene's germline CDR1 is SGHTA and CDR2 FQGNSA.

This clone was seen only a few times. V and J are TRBV6-5 and TRBJ1-1, with a possible D match to TRBD1 (5 bases). V was cut by 5 bases and J by 1 base, with 11 bases left in between. The CDR3 totals 14 residues. CDR1 is MNHEY and CDR2 is SVGAGI in the germline V gene. CDR3 in amino acids: CASSKGLGNTEAFF. CDR3 DNA sequence: TGTGCCAGCAGTAAGGGACTGGGGAACACTGAAGCTTTCTTT.

CDR3 DNA: TGTGCCAGCAGCTTAGCAGCCAGGGGACTAGTATATGATGAGCAGTTCTTC. Residues: CASSLAARGLVYDEQFF. This chain connects TRBV7-6 to TRBJ2-1, with TRBD2 identical over 8 bases. The V and J ends lost 0 bases and 8 bases, in that order; junction bases with no gene match: 12. The CDR3 covers 17 residues. Per germline, CDR1 SGHVS and CDR2 FNYEAQ.

The rearrangement uses TRBV14 and TRBJ2-7; either TRBD1 or TRBD2 may fit D (6 bases each). V lost 2 bases and J lost 0, with 14 bases in between. Looked up from germline, CDR1 is SGHDN and CDR2 is FVKESK. The CDR3 sequence is 16 residues long. CDR3 sequence reads: CASSQNPGGHSYEQYF. The CDR3 DNA reads as TGTGCCAGCAGCCAAAACCCCGGGGGCCACTCCTACGAGCAGTACTTC.

The chain employs TRBV2 and TRBJ1-1; 10 nucleotides agree with TRBD1. Germline V gene data show CDR1 as SNHLY and CDR2 as FYNNEI. After removal of 7 bases from V and 4 bases from J, the junction contained 3 bases not matched to a gene. The CDR3 totals 13 residues. The CDR3 sequence is CASTGQGTTEAFF. The DNA for the CDR3 is TGTGCCAGCACGGGACAGGGGACCACTGAAGCTTTCTTT.

This chain connects TRBV6-2 or TRBV6-3 to TRBJ1-5; D is ambiguous. The CDR3 has 14 residues. The germline gives CDR1 MNHEY, CDR2 SVGEGT. Trimming shortened V by 2 bases and J by 6 bases, and 11 bases separated the two germline ends. The CDR3 sequence is CASSYGSSGQPQHF. The CDR3 DNA reads as TGTGCCAGCAGTTACGGGTCTTCTGGTCAGCCCCAGCATTTT.

The gene calls are TRBV5-1 and TRBJ2-3; unclear D gene. V shed 0 bases and J shed 0 bases, with 5 bases lying between them. Germline CDR1 SGHRS, CDR2 YFSETQ. The CDR3 consists of 14 residues. CDR3 coding DNA: TGCGCCAGCAGCTTGGCTCATAGCACAGATACGCAGTATTTT. It translates to CASSLAHSTDTQYF.

The chain employs TRBV3-1 (or the pseudogene TRBV3-2) and TRBJ1-2, with D perhaps matching TRBD1 (6 bases). V dropped 3 bases and J dropped 8 bases, with 13 bases sitting between them. The CDR3 runs to 13 residues. Per germline, CDR1 LGHDT and CDR2 YNNKEL (reference sequence). The CDR3 DNA reads TGTGCCAGCAGCCAGGGACATCGGGGAGGCTACACCTTC. The encoded protein is CASSQGHRGGYTF.

The gene calls are TRBV29-1 and TRBJ2-3; 8 positions match TRBD2. With V trimmed by 7 bases and J by 9 bases, 18 bases remained unmatched. Germline-derived CDR1 and CDR2 are SQVTM and ANQGSEA. The CDR3 sequence is 15 residues long. Here the CDR3 reads CSAHLLAVLAGTQYF. CDR3 nucleotides: TGCAGCGCCCATTTACTAGCGGTTTTAGCTGGGACGCAGTATTTT.

The chain links TRBV28 to TRBJ2-1; no reliable D call. Trimming removed 2 bases from V and 6 bases from J, with 5 bases in between. Germline CDR1 and CDR2: MDHEN and SYDVKM. CDR3 length equals 12 residues. CDR3 loop: CASSLVGNEQFF. In nucleotides, the CDR3 is TGTGCCAGCAGTTTAGTCGGCAATGAGCAGTTCTTC. Full variable domain (rest looked up from reference TRBV28 and TRBJ2-1): DVKVTQSSRYLVKRTGEKVFLECVQDMDHENMFWYRQDPGLGLRLIYFSYDVKMKEKGDIPEGYSVSREKKERFSLILESASTNQTSMYLCASSLVGNEQFFGPGTRLTVL.

The chain joins TRBV6-5 to TRBJ2-7; 11 bases map to TRBD2. Germline V gene lookup returns CDR1 MNHEY and CDR2 SVGAGI. This CDR3 comprises 15 residues. J lost 7 bases, V lost 4 bases, and 9 bases had no gene match. Written as DNA, the CDR3 is TGTGCCAGCAGTTTAGGGACTAGCGGCATAAAGGAGCAGTACTTC. It is translated as CASSLGTSGIKEQYF.

The chain employs TRBV7-2 and TRBJ1-2, with TRBD1 as a possible D gene (5 bases). The ends were cut back, 4 bases at V and 4 bases at J, with 16 bases in the middle. The CDR3 is 15 residues long. Germline values: CDR1 SGHTA, CDR2 FQGNSA. CDR3: CASSSGTVHFYGYTF. DNA for the CDR3: TGTGCCAGCAGCTCCGGGACGGTGCACTTCTATGGCTACACCTTC. Supplemented by reference TRBV7-2 and TRBJ1-2, the full variable domain reads GAGVSQSPSNKVTEKGKDVELRCDPISGHTALYWYRQSLGQGLEFLIYFQGNSAPDKSGLPSDRFSAERTGGSVSTLTIQRTQQEDSAVYLCASSSGTVHFYGYTFGSGTRLTVV.

DNA of the CDR3: TGTGCCATCAGGCCGTCGGGACCCCCGGGCACAGATACGCAGTATTTT. It translates to CAIRPSGPPGTDTQYF. The chain is built from TRBV10-3 and TRBJ2-3, with D perhaps being TRBD1 or TRBD2 (5 bases each). CDR3 length equals 16 residues. Germline lookup yields CDR1 ENHRY and CDR2 SYGVKD. With 6 bases removed from V and 1 base from J, the gap between germline ends came to 17 bases.

The rearrangement joins TRBV9 to TRBJ2-7, with D perhaps TRBD2 (6 bases). Germline V gene sequence: CDR1 SGDLS, CDR2 YYNGEE. CDR3 length equals 13 residues. The ends were cut back, 0 bases at V and 3 bases at J, with 7 bases in the middle. The CDR3 DNA reads as TGTGCCAGCAGCGTAGGGAGGGACTACGAGCAGTACTTC. Translation gives CASSVGRDYEQYF. The full variable domain, with the rest looked up from reference TRBV9 and TRBJ2-7, is DSGVTQTPKHLITATGQRVTLRCSPRSGDLSVYWYQQSLDQGLQFLIQYYNGEERAKGNILERFSAQQFPDLHSELNLSSLELGDSALYFCASSVGRDYEQYFGPGTRLTVT.

This chain links TRBV4-1 with TRBJ2-1; 7 nucleotides line up with TRBD1. This CDR3 spans 17 amino acids. V shed 1 base and J 5 bases; nucleotides not matched to a gene: 11. CDR1 is MGHRA, CDR2 YSYEKL, per germline. The CDR3 sequence: CASSQGFGRDRHNEQFF. CDR3 DNA sequence: TGCGCCAGCAGCCAAGGATTTGGTCGGGACAGACACAATGAGCAGTTCTTC.

The chain is built from TRBV19 and TRBJ2-7; unclear D gene. This CDR3 comprises 13 residues. Germline CDR1 and CDR2: LNHDA and SQIVND (reference sequence). V was trimmed by 4 bases and J by 2 bases, leaving 9 bases between them. The chain's CDR3 is CASSNKATYEQYF. For the CDR3, the DNA is TGTGCCAGTAGTAACAAGGCTACCTACGAGCAGTACTTC.

The chain uses TRBV9 and TRBJ2-3; TRBD2 agrees at 7 bases. With 1 base clipped from V and 1 base from J, the junction kept 0 bases outside the gene matches. The CDR3 totals 14 residues. The germline gives CDR1 SGDLS, CDR2 YYNGEE. The CDR3 reads CASSVLAGTDTQYF. In nucleotides, the CDR3 is TGTGCCAGCAGCGTACTAGCGGGCACAGATACGCAGTATTTT.

The table lists this clone with a count of one. The J gene is TRBJ2-7, the V gene TRBV5-3; unclear D gene. TRBV5-3 is known as an ORF, though its function is uncertain. The CDR3 is 13 residues long. V was clipped by 0 bases and J by 3 bases, with 7 bases between them. The CDR3 loop reads CARSLGQGYEQYF. CDR3 in DNA: TGTGCCAGAAGCTTGGGGCAAGGCTACGAGCAGTACTTC.

V gene TRBV18 combines with J gene TRBJ1-5, with D unclear. V lost 0 bases, J lost 4 bases, and 7 bases lay in between. The germline V gene encodes CDR1 KGHSH and CDR2 LQKENI. This CDR3 has 14 residues. The DNA for the CDR3 is TGTGCCAGCTCACCACCTGGGGAAAATCAGCCCCAGCATTTT. It translates to CASSPPGENQPQHF.

The chain joins TRBV2 to TRBJ1-2, with D maybe TRBD1 (5 bases). V lost 2 bases, J lost 6 bases, and 16 bases lay in between. Germline V gene lookup returns CDR1 SNHLY and CDR2 FYNNEI. This CDR3 is 15 amino acids long. The chain's CDR3 is CASSERAGRFHGYTF. DNA for the CDR3: TGTGCCAGCAGTGAAAGGGCAGGGAGGTTCCATGGCTACACCTTC.

V usage is TRBV19 and J usage is TRBJ1-2; the match to TRBD1 covers 10 bases. With V trimmed by 4 bases and J by 2 bases, 4 bases remained unmatched. CDR3 length: 15 residues. CDR1 is LNHDA and CDR2 is SQIVND in the germline V gene (reference sequence). This CDR3 reads CASSTPGQGNYGYTF. CDR3 coding DNA: TGTGCCAGTAGTACCCCGGGACAGGGGAACTATGGCTACACCTTC.